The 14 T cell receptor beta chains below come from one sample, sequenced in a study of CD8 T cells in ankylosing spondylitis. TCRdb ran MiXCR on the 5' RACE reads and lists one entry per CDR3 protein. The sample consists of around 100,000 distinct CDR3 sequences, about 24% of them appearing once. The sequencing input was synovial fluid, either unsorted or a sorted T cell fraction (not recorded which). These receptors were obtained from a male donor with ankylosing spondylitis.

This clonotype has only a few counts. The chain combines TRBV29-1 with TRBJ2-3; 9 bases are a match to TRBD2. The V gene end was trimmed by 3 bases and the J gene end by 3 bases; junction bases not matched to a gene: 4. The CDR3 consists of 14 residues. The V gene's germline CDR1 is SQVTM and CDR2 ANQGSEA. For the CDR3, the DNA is TGCAGCGTTGAGCCTAGCGGGAAGACAGATACGCAGTATTTT. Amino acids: CSVEPSGKTDTQYF.

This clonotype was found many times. DNA for the CDR3: TGCAGCGTTGGGGGGGGCCTAGCGGGAGGCTACGAGCAGTACTTC. Encoded protein: CSVGGGLAGGYEQYF. The chain uses TRBV29-1 and TRBJ2-7; 11 nucleotides line up with TRBD2. V lost 4 bases to trimming and J lost 3 bases; unmatched junction nucleotides: 8. The CDR3 length is 15 residues. Germline V gene lookup returns CDR1 SQVTM and CDR2 ANQGSEA.

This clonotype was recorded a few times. The DNA of the CDR3 is TGTGCCAGCAGCTTAGCTGTTAGCGGGAGCCCCAATGAGCAGTTCTTC. Its translation is CASSLAVSGSPNEQFF. The chain has TRBV7-9 and TRBJ2-1; 9 nucleotides align to TRBD2. This CDR3 has 16 amino acids. The junction had 6 bases not matched to a gene; V was cut back by 0 bases and J by 6 bases. Germline values: CDR1 SEHNR, CDR2 FQNEAQ (reference sequence).

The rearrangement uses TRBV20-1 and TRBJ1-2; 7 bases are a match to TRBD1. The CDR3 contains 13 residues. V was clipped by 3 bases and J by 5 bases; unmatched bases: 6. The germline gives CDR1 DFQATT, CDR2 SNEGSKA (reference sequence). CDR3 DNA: TGCAGTGCTAGCCCCGGACAGGCTTATGGCTACACCTTC. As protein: CSASPGQAYGYTF.

The CDR3 coding sequence is TGCGCCAGCAGCCAAGCCGGGGGGCCGCCCCAGCATTTT. It yields the protein CASSQAGGPPQHF. The rearrangement joins TRBV4-1 to TRBJ1-5, with a weak D call TRBD1 (6 bases). The V gene's germline CDR1 is MGHRA and CDR2 YSYEKL. The CDR3 loop spans 13 amino acids. Trimming removed 1 base from V and 9 bases from J, with 10 bases in between.

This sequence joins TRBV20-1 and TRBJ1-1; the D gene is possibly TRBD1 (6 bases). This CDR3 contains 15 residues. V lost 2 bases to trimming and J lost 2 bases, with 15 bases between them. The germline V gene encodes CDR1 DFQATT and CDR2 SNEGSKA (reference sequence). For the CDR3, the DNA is TGCAGTGCTAGAATAGGGGGAGGCGTCAACACTGAAGCTTTCTTT. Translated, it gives CSARIGGGVNTEAFF.

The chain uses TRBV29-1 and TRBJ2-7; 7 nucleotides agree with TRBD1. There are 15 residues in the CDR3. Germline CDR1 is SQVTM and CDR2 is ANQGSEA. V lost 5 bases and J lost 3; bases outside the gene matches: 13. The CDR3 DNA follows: TGCAGCGTTATCAAAGGACAGGCACCATACTACGAGCAGTACTTC. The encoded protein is CSVIKGQAPYYEQYF.

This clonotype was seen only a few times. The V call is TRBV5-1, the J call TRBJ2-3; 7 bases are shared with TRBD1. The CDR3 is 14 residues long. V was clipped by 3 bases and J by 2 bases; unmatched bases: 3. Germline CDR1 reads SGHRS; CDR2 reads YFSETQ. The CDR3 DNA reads TGCGCCAGCAGCTACGGACAGGACACAGATACGCAGTATTTT. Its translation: CASSYGQDTDTQYF.

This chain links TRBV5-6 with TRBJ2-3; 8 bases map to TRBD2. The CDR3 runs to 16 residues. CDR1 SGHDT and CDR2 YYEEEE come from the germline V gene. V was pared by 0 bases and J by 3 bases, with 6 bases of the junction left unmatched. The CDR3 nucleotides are TGTGCCAGCAGCTTGGCCAACCAGCGGGGGACAGATACGCAGTATTTT. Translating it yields CASSLANQRGTDTQYF. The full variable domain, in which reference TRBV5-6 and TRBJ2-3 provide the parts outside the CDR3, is DAGVTQSPTHLIKTRGQQVTLRCSPKSGHDTVSWYQQALGQGPQFIFQYYEEEERQRGNFPDRFSGHQFPNYSSELNVNALLLGDSALYLCASSLANQRGTDTQYFGPGTRLTVL.

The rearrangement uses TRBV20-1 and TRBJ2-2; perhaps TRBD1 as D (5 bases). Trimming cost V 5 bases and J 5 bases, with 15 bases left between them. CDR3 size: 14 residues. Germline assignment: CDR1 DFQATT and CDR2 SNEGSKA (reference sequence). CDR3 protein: CSASQGADTGELFF. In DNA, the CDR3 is TGCAGTGCTTCCCAGGGCGCGGATACCGGGGAGCTGTTTTTT.

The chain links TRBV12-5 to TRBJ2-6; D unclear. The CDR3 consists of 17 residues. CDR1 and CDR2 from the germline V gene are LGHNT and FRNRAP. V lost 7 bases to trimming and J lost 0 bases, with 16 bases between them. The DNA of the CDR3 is TGTGCTAGTGAAGATTTTGAGGAAGACTCTGGGGCCAACGTCCTGACTTTC. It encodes CASEDFEEDSGANVLTF. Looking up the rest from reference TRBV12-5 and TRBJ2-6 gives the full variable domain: DARVTQTPRHKVTEMGQEVTMRCQPILGHNTVFWYRQTMMQGLELLAYFRNRAPLDDSGMPKDRFSAEMPDATLATLKIQPSEPRDSAVYFCASEDFEEDSGANVLTFGAGSRLTVL.

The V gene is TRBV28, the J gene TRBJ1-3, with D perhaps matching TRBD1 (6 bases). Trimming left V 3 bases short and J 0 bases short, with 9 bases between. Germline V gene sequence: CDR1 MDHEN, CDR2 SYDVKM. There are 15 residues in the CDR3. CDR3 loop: CASSFMTGSGNTIYF. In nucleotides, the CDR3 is TGTGCCAGCAGTTTCATGACAGGCTCTGGAAACACCATATATTTT.

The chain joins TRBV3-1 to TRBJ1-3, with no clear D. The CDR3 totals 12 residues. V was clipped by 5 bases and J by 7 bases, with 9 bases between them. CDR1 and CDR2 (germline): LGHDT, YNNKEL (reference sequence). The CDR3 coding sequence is TGTGCCAGCAGCGCCTCGTCGAACACCATATATTTT. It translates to CASSASSNTIYF.

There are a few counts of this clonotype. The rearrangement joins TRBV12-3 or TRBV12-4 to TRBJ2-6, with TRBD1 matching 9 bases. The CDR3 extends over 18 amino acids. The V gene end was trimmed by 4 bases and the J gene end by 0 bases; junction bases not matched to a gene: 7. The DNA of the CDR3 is TGTGCCAGCAGTTCGAGGGACAGGGCTCCCTCTGGGGCCAACGTCCTGACTTTC. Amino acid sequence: CASSSRDRAPSGANVLTF.